This entry is about one T cell receptor beta chain. Antigen specificity is unknown. This sample was included in a study of cytomegalovirus exposure and HLA in healthy donors. Overall study results and limits: The study flagged some 170 TCR beta chains as cytomegalovirus-associated. A later analysis linked 15,000 to 20,000 TCR beta sequences to HLA alleles at 0.05 false discovery rate. Presence/absence analyses assumed roughly uniform sequencing depth across donors. A later analysis found most CMV-associated TCR beta chains apparently HLA-restricted.

The PCR employed 60 Vbeta primers together with 13 Jbeta primers. The data were produced by immunoSEQ multiplex PCR, yet TCRdb's version contains in-frame clones alone and is incomplete. The sample includes more than 150,000 clones, almost 85% of them seen just once. CDR1 MNHEY and CDR2 SVGAGI come from the germline V gene. The CDR3 spans 15 residues. Trimming stripped 6 bases from V and 7 bases from J, with 19 bases between. This chain uses TRBV6-5 with TRBJ2-1; D is possibly TRBD1 (5 bases). Sequencing input: PBMCs. This clonotype originated in a boy between 2 and 10 years old in good health and CMV-seronegative. For the CDR3, the DNA is TGTGCCAGCAGCGCCGAGACAGTCCGTTGGAATGAGCAGTTCTTC. Protein product: CASSAETVRWNEQFF.